Given below is one TCR beta chain in context. These data belong to a study of blood T cell repertoires in COVID-19. Study as a whole: Samples came from the United States, Italy and Spain, spanning acute and convalescent COVID-19. In each case, the material was cDNA or gDNA derived from T cells, B-cell-depleted T cells, or PBMCs.

Trimming left V 5 bases short and J 3 bases short, with 11 bases between. The CDR3 contains 14 residues. CDR1 and CDR2 from the germline V gene are SEHNR and FQNEAQ (reference sequence). Authors' data handling: Reference gene primer amplification gave estimated nucleated cell counts. Using immunoSEQ multiplex PCR, the repertoire was profiled, and TCRdb retains in-frame clones only, with some absent. D and trimming were read from the DNA, whereas the V and J calls and clone size are those reported in that table. The sample has some 150,000 clones, roughly 89% seen once. This receptor was identified in a man aged 50-60 years with acute or convalescent COVID-19. The sample comprised peripheral blood. The rearrangement uses TRBV7-9 and TRBJ2-1, with D tentatively TRBD1 (5 bases). In DNA form, the CDR3 reads TGTGCCAGCAGCGGGGCTGGCGGCTACAATGAGCAGTTCTTC. Encoded protein: CASSGAGGYNEQFF.